This is a list of T cell receptor beta chains from one sample in a study of blood T cell repertoires in COVID-19. Only in-frame clones appear in the TCRdb table, and some are missing; sequencing was by immunoSEQ multiplex PCR. The sample contains around 70,000 clones, about 80% of which appear only once. Sequenced: peripheral blood. These receptors were taken from a man at least 80 years old with acute or convalescent COVID-19. Both conserved end residues are part of each CDR3. A D gene is named only where the DNA matches it firmly. A row's size may be missing; if present it is once, few, many or a size class.

>TRBV5-5|.|TRBJ2-3|.
TGTGCCAGCAGCTTAGGAGATCCCACAGATACGCAGTATTTT
CASSLGDPTDTQYF
>TRBV28|TRBD2|TRBJ2-3|.
TGTGCCAGCAGTCTAGGACTAGCGGGAAATACAGATACGCAGTATTTT
CASSLGLAGNTDTQYF
>TRBV9|.|TRBJ2-3|.
TGTGCCAGCGGTCAGGCCTATATTTCAGATACGCAGTATTTT
CASGQAYISDTQYF
>TRBV18|.|TRBJ1-4|few
TGTGCCAGCTCACCAACAGGGACAACTAATGAAAAACTGTTTTTT
CASSPTGTTNEKLFF
>TRBV9|.|TRBJ2-2|.
TGTGCCAGCAGCCTCGGGGTTGTACCCGGGGAGCTGTTTTTT
CASSLGVVPGELFF
>TRBV18|TRBD2|TRBJ2-7|.
TGTGCCAGCTCACCGACTAGCGGGAGTATCCACGAGCAGTACTTC
CASSPTSGSIHEQYF
>TRBV6-5|TRBD1|TRBJ2-1|.
TGTGCCAGCAGTCAGGGGGTGAATGAGCAGTTCTTC
CASSQGVNEQFF
>TRBV5-6|.|TRBJ1-6|.
TGTGCCAGCAGCTTTTTCACAGGGACCTATAATTCACCCCTCCACTTT
CASSFFTGTYNSPLHF
>TRBV7-3|TRBD1|TRBJ2-2|few
TGTGCCAGCAGCCCACAGGGGGCGAACACCGGGGAGCTGTTTTTT
CASSPQGANTGELFF
>TRBV20-1|.|TRBJ2-5|.
TGCAGTGCTAGTCGGGGGGCAAAAGAGACCCAGTACTTC
CSASRGAKETQYF
>TRBV10-1|TRBD1|TRBJ2-5|few
TGCGCCAGCGCCGGGACAGGGGAGGAGGAGACCCAGTACTTC
CASAGTGEEETQYF
>TRBV4-3|.|TRBJ1-5|.
TGCGCCAGCAGCCAAGAATACTCCAGGGCCTATCAGCCCCAGCATTTT
CASSQEYSRAYQPQHF
>TRBV28|TRBD1|TRBJ2-7|.
TGTGCCAGCAGAACAGGGGCTCGCTACGAGCAGTACTTC
CASRTGARYEQYF
>TRBV4-3|.|TRBJ1-1|.
TGCGCCAGCAGCCTCAGGGCTATGAACACTGAAGCTTTCTTT
CASSLRAMNTEAFF
>TRBV15|.|TRBJ1-1|.
TGTGCCACCAGCAGAGATCGCATGAGGAGTCGGGGAGGGAGCACTGAAGCTTTCTTT
CATSRDRMRSRGGSTEAFF